The 24 T cell receptor beta chains below all came from one sample that was sequenced in a study of T cells in tumors after PD-1 blockade (dated by TCRdb to the late 2010s). The time point label, read with the paper, signifies: second of two post-therapy site-matched biopsies about two months apart. Libraries came from the immunoSEQ multiplex PCR assay. Sourced from immuneACCESS, this table was stored by TCRdb with only in-frame sequences that have V and J called. A share of the clones is absent; for the studies checked, an unresolved V gene accounts for under half, and the remainder has no known explanation. Recorded for this sample are several thousand clones; 62% of them occurred a single time. The ten biggest clones cover over 10% of the sample. Sequences were derived from tumor tissue, sampled after anti-PD-1 treatment. These receptors originate from a human donor with basal cell carcinoma.

The gene calls are TRBV3-1 (or the pseudogene TRBV3-2) and TRBJ2-1, with no clear D. Trimming removed 4 bases from V and 2 bases from J, with 15 bases in between. This CDR3 has 16 residues. From germline, CDR1 is LGHDT and CDR2 YNNKEL (reference sequence). The CDR3 region is CASSPRLITTYNEQFF. The DNA for the CDR3 is TGTGCCAGCAGCCCCAGACTTATTACTACCTACAATGAGCAGTTCTTC.

The rearrangement uses TRBV11-3 and TRBJ2-1; TRBD2 aligns across 10 bases. The germline V gene encodes CDR1 SGHNT and CDR2 YENEEA. The V gene end was trimmed by 3 bases and the J gene end by 4 bases; junction bases not matched to a gene: 6. There are 16 residues in the CDR3. Written as DNA, the CDR3 is TGTGCCAGCAGCTTGGGAGCGGGGGGGTTTTACAATGAGCAGTTCTTC. The encoded protein is CASSLGAGGFYNEQFF.

By sample share, this clone is medium-sized. The rearrangement links TRBV7-6 to TRBJ2-1, with a weak D call TRBD1 (6 bases). The CDR3 length is 14 residues. From germline, CDR1 is SGHVS and CDR2 FNYEAQ. The V and J ends lost 5 bases and 6 bases respectively, with 14 bases between them. CDR3 DNA sequence: TGTGCCAGCAGCCGAGGTACAGGGCCCAATGAGCAGTTCTTC. Translated: CASSRGTGPNEQFF.

This clone came up a few times. The chain employs TRBV30 and TRBJ1-2, with D unresolved. Germline loops: CDR1 GTSNPN, CDR2 SVGIG (reference sequence). CDR3 size: 13 residues. Trimming shortened V by 0 bases and J by 5 bases, and 10 bases separated the two germline ends. In DNA form, the CDR3 reads TGTGCCTGGAGTGTTGGTAACGGTTATGGCTACACCTTC. This sequence encodes CAWSVGNGYGYTF.

The V call is TRBV25-1, the J call TRBJ2-7; D gene unclear. The germline CDR1 and CDR2 sequences are MGHDK and SYGVNS. The ends were cut back, 2 bases at V and 4 bases at J, with 3 bases in the middle. CDR3 size: 11 residues. The CDR3 is CASSEGYEQYF. In nucleotides, the CDR3 is TGTGCCAGCAGTGAAGGTTACGAGCAGTACTTC.

This clone has a handful of counts. With a much larger clone just one base away, this may be a read error. Other DNA sequences within the sample encode an identical CDR3. The chain joins TRBV5-1 to TRBJ1-2; 7 positions agree with TRBD1. Germline V gene sequence: CDR1 SGHRS, CDR2 YFSETQ. This CDR3 spans 13 amino acids. With V trimmed by 2 bases and J by 8 bases, 6 bases remained unmatched. The CDR3, as DNA: TGCGCCAGCAGCTTCGACAGGGAGGGCGGCTACACCTTC. Translated, it gives CASSFDREGGYTF. Using reference TRBV5-1 and TRBJ1-2 for the parts outside the CDR3, the full variable domain is KAGVTQTPRYLIKTRGQQVTLSCSPISGHRSVSWYQQTPGQGLQFLFEYFSETQRNKGNFPGRFSGRQFSNSRSEMNVSTLELGDSALYLCASSFDREGGYTFGSGTRLTVV.

The rearrangement links TRBV6-6 to TRBJ2-1; D may be TRBD2 (5 bases). The germline gives CDR1 MNHNY, CDR2 SVGAGI (reference sequence). The CDR3 consists of 13 residues. V lost 9 bases and J 0 bases, leaving 9 bases between the germline ends. The CDR3 loop is CARDWDSYNEQFF. The CDR3, as DNA: TGTGCCAGGGACTGGGACTCCTACAATGAGCAGTTCTTC.

The chain joins TRBV7-2 to TRBJ2-1, with D perhaps TRBD1 (6 bases). V was trimmed by 5 bases and J by 3 bases, leaving 14 bases between them. CDR3 length: 15 amino acids. Germline CDR1 SGHTA, CDR2 FQGNSA. The CDR3: CASSEPGQHYNEQFF. The CDR3 DNA follows: TGTGCCAGCAGCGAGCCTGGACAGCACTACAATGAGCAGTTCTTC.

This rearrangement joins TRBV5-5 to TRBJ2-7; 11 bases fit TRBD2. CDR1 and CDR2 (germline): SGHKS, YYEKEE (reference sequence). V was pared by 4 bases and J by 2 bases, with 5 bases of the junction left unmatched. This CDR3 comprises 15 residues. The CDR3 bases are TGTGCCAGCAGCCTTACTAGCGGGGGAACCTACGAGCAGTACTTC. Translated, it gives CASSLTSGGTYEQYF.

This clone was counted a few times. This chain joins TRBV5-4 and TRBJ1-1, with TRBD1 matching over 9 bases. Germline V lookup: CDR1 SGHNT, CDR2 YYREEE (reference sequence). The V and J ends lost 4 bases and 1 base, in that order; junction bases with no gene match: 8. The CDR3 loop spans 16 amino acids. CDR3 nucleotide sequence: TGTGCCAGCAGCCCCGGTGGACAGGGGCAGAACACTGAAGCTTTCTTT. Its translation: CASSPGGQGQNTEAFF.

The chain has TRBV28 and TRBJ1-1; 10 bases map to TRBD1. The CDR3 extends over 16 amino acids. After removal of 5 bases from V and 3 bases from J, the junction contained 9 bases not matched to a gene. CDR1 is MDHEN, CDR2 SYDVKM, per germline. CDR3 loop: CASSPMGQGRDTEAFF. DNA of the CDR3: TGTGCCAGCAGTCCCATGGGACAGGGGCGCGACACTGAAGCTTTCTTT.

This clone is categorized as medium-sized. The chain has TRBV5-1 and TRBJ2-1, with D perhaps matching TRBD1 or TRBD2 (6 bases each). The V end lost 4 bases, the J end lost 9 bases, and 17 bases lay between the germline ends. CDR3 size: 14 residues. Per the germline V gene, CDR1 is SGHRS and CDR2 is YFSETQ. CDR3: CASSMGPGAGEQFF. DNA for the CDR3: TGCGCCAGCAGCATGGGCCCGGGGGCAGGTGAGCAGTTCTTC.

This chain connects TRBV2 to TRBJ2-1, with 7 bases that match TRBD2. The CDR3 runs 16 residues. J gave up 8 bases and V 4 bases, and 14 bases lay outside the gene matches. The V gene's germline CDR1 is SNHLY and CDR2 FYNNEI. The CDR3 coding sequence is TGTGCCAGCAGTGGGGGGAGGGGTTTCGTCTTTCATGAGCAGTTCTTC. As protein: CASSGGRGFVFHEQFF.

Sample share makes this clone medium-sized (0.01 to 0.1%). The rearrangement links TRBV2 to TRBJ1-6; D is perhaps TRBD1 (5 bases). The length of the CDR3 is 15 residues. Trimming cost V 4 bases and J 7 bases, with 14 bases left between them. CDR1 and CDR2 from the germline V gene are SNHLY and FYNNEI. CDR3 residues: CASSAGRAVNSPLHF. CDR3 in DNA: TGTGCCAGCAGTGCAGGGAGGGCTGTGAATTCACCCCTCCACTTT.

The chain is built from TRBV6-2 or TRBV6-3 and TRBJ1-3, with D hard to call. The CDR3 contains 14 residues. Germline V lookup: CDR1 MNHEY, CDR2 SVGEGT. The V gene lost 6 bases and the J gene lost 0 bases, with 9 bases spanning the gap. The CDR3 is CASSPEYSGNTIYF. The CDR3, as DNA: TGTGCCAGCAGCCCCGAATACTCTGGAAACACCATATATTTT.

This sequence joins TRBV7-9 and TRBJ2-1; 9 nucleotides agree with TRBD2. The CDR3 runs 17 residues. V was pared by 1 base and J by 5 bases, with 9 bases of the junction left unmatched. CDR1 and CDR2 (germline): SEHNR, FQNEAQ (reference sequence). The CDR3 nucleotides are TGTGCCAGCAGCTTAGAGCGGGGGGCTAGTTCCAACAATGAGCAGTTCTTC. Amino acid sequence: CASSLERGASSNNEQFF.

The chain couples TRBV5-1 to TRBJ1-1; 9 bases are a match to TRBD1. Looked up from germline, CDR1 is SGHRS and CDR2 is YFSETQ. V was pared by 6 bases and J by 5 bases, with 11 bases of the junction left unmatched. The CDR3 contains 15 residues. The CDR3, as DNA: TGCGCCAGCAATACCAACAGGGGGCAGGGGACTGAAGCTTTCTTT. Translating gives CASNTNRGQGTEAFF.

This clone has a handful of counts. The V gene is TRBV25-1, the J gene TRBJ1-1; D is unclear. This CDR3 contains 12 residues. Germline-derived CDR1 and CDR2 are MGHDK and SYGVNS. V lost 5 bases, J lost 0 bases, and 4 bases lay in between. Here the CDR3 reads CASSSMNTEAFF. The DNA of the CDR3 is TGTGCCAGCAGTTCAATGAACACTGAAGCTTTCTTT.

This clone was observed a few times. The chain has TRBV6-5 and TRBJ2-3, with 8 bases aligning to TRBD1. Germline V gives CDR1 MNHEY, CDR2 SVGAGI. The CDR3 consists of 15 residues. V lost 0 bases to trimming and J lost 2 bases; unmatched junction nucleotides: 1. For the CDR3, the DNA is TGTGCCAGCAGTTACTCGGACAGGGACACAGATACGCAGTATTTT. Protein product: CASSYSDRDTDTQYF.

This clone was counted a few times. The chain employs TRBV5-4 and TRBJ2-7; 7 bases are shared with TRBD2. This CDR3 region has 15 residues. J was trimmed by 6 bases and V by 5 bases; bases with no gene match: 14. Looked up from germline, CDR1 is SGHNT and CDR2 is YYREEE (reference sequence). The DNA of the CDR3 is TGTGCCAGCAGTTTCCGGGACTACAAACGAGGCGAGCAGTACTTC. It encodes CASSFRDYKRGEQYF. Combining the CDR3 with reference TRBV5-4 and TRBJ2-7 gives the whole variable domain ETGVTQSPTHLIKTRGQQVTLRCSSQSGHNTVSWYQQALGQGPQFIFQYYREEENGRGNFPPRFSGLQFPNYSSELNVNALELDDSALYLCASSFRDYKRGEQYFGPGTRLTVT.

The J gene is TRBJ1-2, the V gene TRBV5-1; D call uncertain. Germline V gives CDR1 SGHRS, CDR2 YFSETQ. With 3 bases removed from V and 1 base from J, the gap between germline ends came to 13 bases. This CDR3 region has 15 residues. CDR3 sequence (DNA): TGCGCCAGCAGCTCCACGCCCCAGGATAACTATGGCTACACCTTC. Translating gives CASSSTPQDNYGYTF.

By proportion, this clone is large. This chain joins TRBV7-9 and TRBJ1-4; 7 bases agree with TRBD1. This CDR3 is 16 amino acids long. The V segment lost 2 bases and the J segment 0 bases; nucleotides outside the gene matches: 3. The germline V gene encodes CDR1 SEHNR and CDR2 FQNEAQ (reference sequence). DNA of the CDR3: TGTGCCAGCAGCTTATCCGGGACAGCAACTAATGAAAAACTGTTTTTT. It codes for CASSLSGTATNEKLFF.

By sample fraction, this clone is medium-sized. The chain links TRBV5-1 to TRBJ1-5; a possible D gene is TRBD1 (6 bases). V shed 4 bases and J shed 0 bases, with 11 bases lying between them. This CDR3 region has 15 residues. Germline CDR1 is SGHRS and CDR2 is YFSETQ. CDR3 loop: CASSVGTYSNQPQHF. The DNA of the CDR3 is TGCGCCAGCAGCGTGGGGACATATAGCAATCAGCCCCAGCATTTT.

The rearrangement uses TRBV14 and TRBJ1-3, with 7 bases lining up with TRBD1. Germline-derived CDR1 and CDR2 are SGHDN and FVKESK. Unmatched junction bases numbered 10, after V lost 4 bases and J lost 4 bases. This CDR3 spans 16 amino acids. This CDR3 reads CASSPGMTGYGNTIYF. The DNA for the CDR3 is TGTGCCAGCAGCCCCGGGATGACAGGGTACGGAAACACCATATATTTT.